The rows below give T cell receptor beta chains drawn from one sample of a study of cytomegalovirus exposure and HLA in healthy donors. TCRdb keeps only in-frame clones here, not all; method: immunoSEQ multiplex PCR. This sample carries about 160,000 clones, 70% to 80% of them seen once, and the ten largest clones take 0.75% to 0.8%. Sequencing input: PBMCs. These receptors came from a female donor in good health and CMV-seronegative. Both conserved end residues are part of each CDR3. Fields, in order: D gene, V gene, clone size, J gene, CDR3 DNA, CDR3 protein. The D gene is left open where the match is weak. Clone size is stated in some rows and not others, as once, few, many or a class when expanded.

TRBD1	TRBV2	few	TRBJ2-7	TGTGCCAGCAGCTCCCAGGCACAGGGGCCCTACGAGCAGTACTTC	CASSSQAQGPYEQYF
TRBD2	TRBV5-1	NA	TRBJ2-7	TGCGCCAGCAGCTTGGGATGGACTAGCGGGCGTACATCGAGCTCCTACGAGCAGTACTTC	CASSLGWTSGRTSSSYEQYF
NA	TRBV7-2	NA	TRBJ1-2	TGTGCCAGCAGCTTATCGTATTCGACAGCCTATGGCTACACCTTC	CASSLSYSTAYGYTF
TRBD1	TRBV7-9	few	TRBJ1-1	TGTGCCAGCAGCGCGACAGGGGGTTTGAACACTGAAGCTTTCTTT	CASSATGGLNTEAFF